One sample yielded the 9 T cell receptor beta chains listed below, sequenced in a study of blood T cells in healthy people across ages. The authors ran a second PCR of about 6 to 11 cycles using a sample-barcoded 5' primer and a J-beta primer mix. TCRdb redid the calling of the 5' RACE reads with MiXCR, one entry per CDR3 protein. The repertoire has 1.5 million to 1.8 million distinct CDR3 sequences, about 45% of them found once; the top ten carry about 4%. Sequenced material: blood. Receptors were obtained from a woman aged 18-30 years in good health.

V usage is TRBV7-2 and J usage is TRBJ2-3; perhaps TRBD2 as D (5 bases). The CDR3 sequence is 14 residues long. Trimming removed 0 bases from V and 8 bases from J, with 12 bases in between. CDR1 is SGHTA, CDR2 FQGNSA, per germline. This CDR3 is CASSLAPAGVTQYF. For the CDR3, the DNA is TGTGCCAGCAGCTTAGCACCGGCCGGGGTTACGCAGTATTTT.

This clonotype has only one observation. The genes are TRBV7-2 and TRBJ2-7; D may correspond to TRBD1 or TRBD2 (6 bases each). The CDR3 is 15 residues long. Germline V lookup: CDR1 SGHTA, CDR2 FQGNSA. Between the trimmed V and J ends, which lost 1 base and 1 base, there was a span of 11 bases. CDR3 in DNA: TGTGCCAGCAGCTTAGGGGGGGCGAAATCCTACGAGCAGTACTTC. Amino acid sequence: CASSLGGAKSYEQYF.

CDR3 sequence reads: CASRRFDNEQFF. In DNA, the CDR3 is TGTGCCAGTAGGAGGTTTGACAATGAGCAGTTCTTC. This chain links TRBV19 with TRBJ2-1; no firm D call. V was trimmed by 6 bases and J by 5 bases, leaving 8 bases between them. Germline lookup yields CDR1 LNHDA and CDR2 SQIVND (reference sequence). The CDR3 is 12 amino acids.

The V call is TRBV27, the J call TRBJ1-2; TRBD1 is a possible D gene (5 bases). Germline CDR1 is MNHEY and CDR2 is SMNVEV (reference sequence). Deletions cut 0 bases from V and 4 bases from J, with 18 bases between. The CDR3 length is 17 residues. CDR3 region: CASSLSVPGGGSYGYTF. CDR3 sequence (DNA): TGTGCCAGCAGTTTATCGGTGCCGGGGGGAGGGAGCTATGGCTACACCTTC.

This clonotype appeared many times. CDR3 region: CATGGQMNTEAFF. CDR3 sequence (DNA): TGTGCCACCGGAGGGCAGATGAACACTGAAGCTTTCTTT. V is TRBV2 and J is TRBJ1-1, with D hard to call. This CDR3 contains 13 residues. Trimming removed 10 bases from V and 0 bases from J, with 12 bases in between. Per germline, CDR1 SNHLY and CDR2 FYNNEI.

A few counts support this clonotype. The V call is TRBV25-1, the J call TRBJ2-7; D possibly corresponds to TRBD1 (6 bases). CDR1 is MGHDK and CDR2 is SYGVNS in the germline V gene. The CDR3 is 16 residues long. Trimming took 1 base from V and 3 from J, leaving 16 bases between them. CDR3: CASSEFGTGGGYEQYF. In DNA, the CDR3 is TGTGCCAGCAGTGAATTCGGTACTGGGGGCGGCTACGAGCAGTACTTC.

This chain uses TRBV5-4 with TRBJ2-3, with D perhaps being TRBD1 or TRBD2 (6 bases each). Trimming took 4 bases from V and 0 from J, leaving 18 bases between them. The CDR3 loop spans 17 amino acids. CDR1 and CDR2 from the germline V gene are SGHNT and YYREEE (reference sequence). The CDR3 DNA reads TGTGCCAGCAGCACCGACCGGGGGCCCTCTAGCACAGATACGCAGTATTTT. Translation: CASSTDRGPSSTDTQYF.

The V gene is TRBV6-6, the J gene TRBJ1-4; D not resolved. Trimming removed 2 bases at V and 6 bases at J, with 4 bases between. CDR1 and CDR2 (germline): MNHNY, SVGAGI (reference sequence). This CDR3 region has 12 residues. CDR3 in amino acids: CASSYVDEKLFF. The CDR3 coding sequence is TGTGCCAGCAGTTACGTAGATGAAAAACTGTTTTTT.

A few counts support this clonotype. This chain uses TRBV7-2 with TRBJ1-5; 9 positions match TRBD1. CDR3 length: 18 amino acids. Looked up from germline, CDR1 is SGHTA and CDR2 is FQGNSA. V gave up 4 bases and J gave up 2 bases; unmatched junction bases: 12. As DNA, the CDR3 is TGTGCCAGCAGCTCGGGCCCCTACAGGGGGCCGGGCAATCAGCCCCAGCATTTT. This encodes CASSSGPYRGPGNQPQHF.